These 24 T cell receptor beta chains came from one sample sequenced in a study of blood T cell repertoires in COVID-19. Libraries were prepared by immunoSEQ multiplex PCR; TCRdb keeps only in-frame clonotypes and omits some of them. Seen here are around 60,000 clones, approximately 85% observed once, and the top ten hold roughly 4%. The sequencing sample was made of peripheral blood. These receptor sequences come from a man aged 45-60 years with active COVID-19.

The count of this clone is one. The rearrangement links TRBV7-8 to TRBJ2-7; D is perhaps TRBD1 (6 bases). Germline assignment: CDR1 SGHVS and CDR2 FQNEAQ. V lost 3 bases to trimming and J lost 2 bases, with 14 bases between them. CDR3 length: 15 residues. DNA for the CDR3: TGTGCCAGCAGCTTCGAGGGGGTCGGGGCCTACGAGCAGTACTTC. It codes for CASSFEGVGAYEQYF.

CDR3 nucleotide sequence: TGTGCCAGCAGCCAAGATTGGGGACAACAAGAGACCCAGTACTTC. The encoded protein is CASSQDWGQQETQYF. The V call is TRBV4-2, the J call TRBJ2-5; a possible D gene is TRBD1 (6 bases). Deletions cut 0 bases from V and 2 bases from J, with 10 bases between. There are 15 residues in the CDR3. Germline V gene data show CDR1 as LGHNA and CDR2 as YNFKEQ.

The chain is built from TRBV7-8 and TRBJ1-2; possible D gene TRBD1, 6 bases. V was cut by 5 bases and J by 0 bases, with 13 bases left in between. CDR1 is SGHVS, CDR2 FQNEAQ, per germline. The CDR3 runs 15 residues. The CDR3 is CASSPTGKANYGYTF. CDR3 nucleotide sequence: TGTGCCAGCAGCCCCACAGGGAAGGCTAACTATGGCTACACCTTC. Drawing the rest from reference TRBV7-8 and TRBJ1-2, the complete variable domain is GAGVSQSPRYKVAKRGQDVALRCDPISGHVSLFWYQQALGQGPEFLTYFQNEAQLDKSGLPSDRFFAERPEGSVSTLKIQRTQQEDSAVYLCASSPTGKANYGYTFGSGTRLTVV.

The CDR3 spells CAISEGGSGEKLFF. DNA for the CDR3: TGTGCCATCAGTGAGGGGGGGTCAGGCGAAAAACTGTTTTTT. The chain employs TRBV10-3 and TRBJ1-4, with D possibly matching TRBD1 (5 bases). Germline V gene data show CDR1 as ENHRY and CDR2 as SYGVKD. The CDR3 runs 14 residues. The V and J ends lost 2 bases and 8 bases respectively, with 12 bases between them.

The chain joins TRBV4-2 to TRBJ2-1; 11 nucleotides line up with TRBD2. This CDR3 is 15 amino acids long. Trimming took 0 bases from V and 6 from J; bases not matched to a gene: 1. CDR1 is LGHNA, CDR2 YNFKEQ, per germline. CDR3 sequence (DNA): TGTGCCAGCAGCCAAGATAGCGGGGGGGCCAATGAGCAGTTCTTC. As protein: CASSQDSGGANEQFF.

This clone was seen only a few times. V and J are TRBV5-1 and TRBJ2-1; 7 bases align to TRBD2. The J segment lost 7 bases and the V segment lost 2 bases, leaving 3 bases of the junction unmatched. Germline V gene lookup returns CDR1 SGHRS and CDR2 YFSETQ. The CDR3 has 13 residues. The DNA for the CDR3 is TGCGCCAGCAGCTTTGCGGGGGAAAATGAGCAGTTCTTC. Its translation: CASSFAGENEQFF.

The chain employs TRBV18 and TRBJ1-1, with D maybe TRBD1 (6 bases). The CDR3 has 14 residues. CDR1 and CDR2 (germline): KGHSH, LQKENI. V was pared by 3 bases and J by 7 bases, with 15 bases between. Here the CDR3 DNA reads TGTGCCAGCTCACCGACACAGGGAAGGAGTGAAGCTTTCTTT. Protein sequence: CASSPTQGRSEAFF.

Of note for this clone: In the same sample, other DNA sequences code for this CDR3. The rearrangement uses TRBV10-3 and TRBJ2-3; 10 bases are shared with TRBD2. V gave up 2 bases and J gave up 0 bases; unmatched junction bases: 5. Germline V gene lookup returns CDR1 ENHRY and CDR2 SYGVKD. CDR3 length: 17 residues. The CDR3 reads CAISETSGATSTDTQYF. The DNA for the CDR3 is TGTGCCATCAGTGAGACTAGCGGGGCAACTAGCACAGATACGCAGTATTTT.

This clone has more than one count but fewer than ten. The chain combines TRBV4-1 with TRBJ1-6; no clear D. Germline CDR1 MGHRA, CDR2 YSYEKL. The CDR3 has 15 amino acids. V lost 6 bases, J lost 6 bases, and 15 bases lay in between. CDR3 protein: CASRQPGGANSPLHF. CDR3 nucleotides: TGCGCCAGCAGGCAACCGGGAGGCGCTAATTCACCCCTCCACTTT.

V usage is TRBV5-3 and J usage is TRBJ2-2; the match to TRBD1 covers 9 bases. TRBV5-3 is an ORF for which the function is uncertain. V was pared by 4 bases and J by 6 bases, with 13 bases of the junction left unmatched. The CDR3 sequence is 17 residues long. In nucleotides, the CDR3 is TGTGCCAGAAGCCCAAAAACGTTACAGGGGGCGGCCGGGGAGCTGTTTTTT. Translation gives CARSPKTLQGAAGELFF.

The count of this clone is one. V gene TRBV11-3 combines with J gene TRBJ2-1; no reliable D call. The CDR3 is 13 amino acids. Trimming cost V 5 bases and J 5 bases, with 10 bases left between them. Per germline, CDR1 SGHNT and CDR2 YENEEA. For the CDR3, the DNA is TGTGCCAGCAGCCTCAGGCCCGACAATGAGCAGTTCTTC. This sequence encodes CASSLRPDNEQFF.

This rearrangement joins TRBV3-1 (or the pseudogene TRBV3-2) to TRBJ2-1, with TRBD2 matching 14 bases. CDR1 is LGHDT and CDR2 is YNNKEL in the germline V gene (reference sequence). Trimming cost V 1 base and J 7 bases; bases outside gene matches: 0. CDR3 length: 15 amino acids. The CDR3 region has the DNA TGTGCCAGCAGCCAAGGGACTAGCGGGGGGAATGAGCAGTTCTTC. Amino acids: CASSQGTSGGNEQFF.

The chain carries TRBV15 and TRBJ1-5; 7 nucleotides align to TRBD1. The trim removed 0 bases at V and 5 bases at J, leaving 7 bases unmatched. CDR1 is LNHNV and CDR2 is YYDKDF in the germline V gene (reference sequence). This CDR3 is 16 amino acids long. This chain's CDR3 is CATSRDLAGGDQPQHF. The CDR3 nucleotides are TGTGCCACCAGCAGAGATTTGGCAGGGGGAGATCAGCCCCAGCATTTT.

The rearrangement links TRBV15 to TRBJ2-1; 13 nucleotides match TRBD2. Germline CDR1 is LNHNV and CDR2 is YYDKDF (reference sequence). CDR3 length: 16 amino acids. Germline trimming cut 0 bases from V and 7 bases from J; bases unmatched to any gene: 3. The CDR3 DNA is TGTGCCACCAGCAGAGAACTAGCGGGGGGGCTAAATGAGCAGTTCTTC. Amino acids: CATSRELAGGLNEQFF.

CDR3 DNA: TGTGCCAGCAGCTCACAGGGAGCTGAAGCTTTCTTT. This codes for CASSSQGAEAFF. The chain carries TRBV5-5 and TRBJ1-1, with D possibly matching TRBD1 (6 bases). V was trimmed by 3 bases and J by 6 bases, leaving 9 bases between them. Germline CDR1 SGHKS, CDR2 YYEKEE (reference sequence). The CDR3 spans 12 residues.

This chain uses TRBV3-1 (or the pseudogene TRBV3-2) with TRBJ1-3; unclear D gene. V was trimmed by 2 bases and J by 9 bases, leaving 11 bases between them. In germline, CDR1 is LGHDT, CDR2 YNNKEL (reference sequence). The CDR3 runs to 13 residues. The CDR3 reads CASSQTVTSTIYF. DNA for the CDR3: TGTGCCAGCAGCCAAACAGTAACTTCCACCATATATTTT.

The chain links TRBV12-3 or TRBV12-4 to TRBJ2-7, with D perhaps TRBD1 (5 bases). This CDR3 contains 13 residues. V lost 4 bases and J 3 bases, leaving 10 bases between the germline ends. In nucleotides, the CDR3 is TGTGCCAGCAGTTATAGGGGCCGCTACGAGCAGTACTTC. It encodes CASSYRGRYEQYF.

This rearrangement joins TRBV4-3 to TRBJ2-3; 8 nucleotides align to TRBD2. Germline V gene data show CDR1 as LGHNA and CDR2 as YSLEER. The V gene end was trimmed by 1 base and the J gene end by 2 bases; junction bases not matched to a gene: 14. This CDR3 is built from 19 residues. This CDR3 reads CASSQALYSAGGFTDTQYF. CDR3 bases: TGCGCCAGCAGCCAAGCCTTGTATTCGGCGGGGGGCTTCACAGATACGCAGTATTTT.

The V call is TRBV5-8, the J call TRBJ1-5; D might be TRBD1 (6 bases). V lost 0 bases and J 4 bases, leaving 14 bases between the germline ends. From germline, CDR1 is SGHTS and CDR2 YDEGEE. CDR3 length equals 16 residues. CDR3 nucleotides: TGTGCCAGCAGCTTGGTAGGATGGGGGCGAAATCAGCCCCAGCATTTT. Amino acid sequence: CASSLVGWGRNQPQHF.

This chain links TRBV4-1 with TRBJ1-1, with 7 bases identical to TRBD1. CDR1 and CDR2 (germline): MGHRA, YSYEKL. This CDR3 is built from 15 residues. Unmatched junction bases numbered 7, after V lost 2 bases and J lost 4 bases. The CDR3 coding sequence is TGCGCCAGCAGCCAACCTGACAGGGAAGGCACTGAAGCTTTCTTT. Translating gives CASSQPDREGTEAFF.

In this sample, this clone turned up once. V is TRBV19 and J is TRBJ1-3; no clear D. The germline gives CDR1 LNHDA, CDR2 SQIVND (reference sequence). V dropped 9 bases and J dropped 0 bases, with 15 bases sitting between them. The CDR3 spans 15 residues. This chain's CDR3 is CASRQGVVSGNTIYF. CDR3 nucleotide sequence: TGTGCCAGCCGCCAAGGAGTAGTCTCTGGAAACACCATATATTTT.

The CDR3: CASSAGQQETQYF. DNA of the CDR3: TGTGCCAGCAGCGCGGGACAGCAAGAGACCCAGTACTTC. The V gene is TRBV6-5, the J gene TRBJ2-5; TRBD1 is a possible D gene (7 bases). The CDR3 length is 13 residues. Germline-derived CDR1 and CDR2 are MNHEY and SVGAGI. Between the trimmed V and J ends, which lost 6 bases and 2 bases, there was a span of 10 bases.

With regard to this clone: The junction departs from germline at one end; a sequencing error may be responsible. The chain uses TRBV7-7 and TRBJ2-7, with a tentative D call TRBD2 (6 bases). Germline lookup yields CDR1 SSHAT and CDR2 FNYEAQ (reference sequence). The CDR3 length is 13 residues. Here the CDR3 reads CASSRQTEGEQYF. For the CDR3, the DNA is TGTGCTAGCAGTCGTCAAACGGAGGGGGAGCAGTACTTC. Based on the CDR3 plus reference TRBV7-7 and TRBJ2-7, the full variable domain is GAGVSQSPRYKVTKRGQDVTLRCDPISSHATLYWYQQALGQGPEFLTYFNYEAQPDKSGLPSDRFSAERPEGSISTLTIQRTEQRDSAMYRCASSRQTEGEQYFGPGTRLTVT.

The chain uses TRBV2 and TRBJ1-2; no clear D gene. Germline V CDR1 and CDR2: SNHLY, FYNNEI. The CDR3 has 13 residues. V lost 1 base, J lost 4 bases, and 7 bases lay in between. The DNA of the CDR3 is TGTGCCAGCAGTGAAGACAGAGTCTATGGCTACACCTTC. Its protein product is CASSEDRVYGYTF. Based on the CDR3 plus reference TRBV2 and TRBJ1-2, the full variable domain is EPEVTQTPSHQVTQMGQEVILRCVPISNHLYFYWYRQILGQKVEFLVSFYNNEISEKSEIFDDQFSVERPDGSNFTLKIRSTKLEDSAMYFCASSEDRVYGYTFGSGTRLTVV.